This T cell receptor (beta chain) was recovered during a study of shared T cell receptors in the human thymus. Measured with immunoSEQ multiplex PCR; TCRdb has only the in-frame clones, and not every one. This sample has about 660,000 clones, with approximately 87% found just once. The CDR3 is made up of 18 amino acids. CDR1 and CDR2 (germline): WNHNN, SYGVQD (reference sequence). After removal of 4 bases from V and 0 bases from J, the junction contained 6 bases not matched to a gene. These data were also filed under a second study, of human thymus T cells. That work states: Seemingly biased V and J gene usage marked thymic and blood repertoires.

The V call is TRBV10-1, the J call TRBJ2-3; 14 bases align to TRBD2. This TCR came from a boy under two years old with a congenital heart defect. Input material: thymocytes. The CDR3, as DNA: TGCGCCAGCAGTGTCGGGACTAGCGGGAGCCACAGCACAGATACGCAGTATTTT. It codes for CASSVGTSGSHSTDTQYF.